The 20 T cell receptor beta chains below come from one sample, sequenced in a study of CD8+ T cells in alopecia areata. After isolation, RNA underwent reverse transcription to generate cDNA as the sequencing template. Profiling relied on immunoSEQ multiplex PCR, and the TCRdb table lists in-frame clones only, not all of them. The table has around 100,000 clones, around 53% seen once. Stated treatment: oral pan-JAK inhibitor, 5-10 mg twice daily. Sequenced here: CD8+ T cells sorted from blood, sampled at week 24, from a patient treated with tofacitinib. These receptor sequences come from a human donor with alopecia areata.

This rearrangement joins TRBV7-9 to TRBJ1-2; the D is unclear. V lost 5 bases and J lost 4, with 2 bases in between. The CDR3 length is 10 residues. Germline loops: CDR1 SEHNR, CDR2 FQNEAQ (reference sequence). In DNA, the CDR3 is TGTGCCAGCAGCGGCTATGGCTACACCTTC. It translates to CASSGYGYTF.

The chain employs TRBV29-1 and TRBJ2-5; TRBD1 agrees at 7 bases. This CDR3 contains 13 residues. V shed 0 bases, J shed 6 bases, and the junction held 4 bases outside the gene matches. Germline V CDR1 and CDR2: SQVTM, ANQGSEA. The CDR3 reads CSVEEEGAKTQYF. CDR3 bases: TGCAGCGTTGAAGAAGAGGGGGCGAAGACCCAGTACTTC.

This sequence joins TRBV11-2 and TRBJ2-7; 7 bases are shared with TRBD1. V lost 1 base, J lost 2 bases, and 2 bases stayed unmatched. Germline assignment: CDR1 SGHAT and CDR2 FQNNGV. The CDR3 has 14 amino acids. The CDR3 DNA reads TGTGCCAGCAGCTTAGGTACAGGGGCCTACGAGCAGTACTTC. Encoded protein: CASSLGTGAYEQYF. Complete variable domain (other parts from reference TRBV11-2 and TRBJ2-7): EAGVAQSPRYKIIEKRQSVAFWCNPISGHATLYWYQQILGQGPKLLIQFQNNGVVDDSQLPKDRFSAERLKGVDSTLKIQPAKLEDSAVYLCASSLGTGAYEQYFGPGTRLTVT.

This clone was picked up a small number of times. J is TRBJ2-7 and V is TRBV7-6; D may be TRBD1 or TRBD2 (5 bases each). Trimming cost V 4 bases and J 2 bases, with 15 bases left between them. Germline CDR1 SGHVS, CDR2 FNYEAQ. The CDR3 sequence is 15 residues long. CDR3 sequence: CASSSPGQAAYEQYF. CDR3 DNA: TGTGCCAGCAGCTCCCCGGGGCAGGCGGCCTACGAGCAGTACTTC.

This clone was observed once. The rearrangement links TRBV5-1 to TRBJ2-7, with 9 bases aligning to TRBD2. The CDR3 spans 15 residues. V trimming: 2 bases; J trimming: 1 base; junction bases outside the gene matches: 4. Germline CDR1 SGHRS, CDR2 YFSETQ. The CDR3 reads CASSLSGGKSYEQYF. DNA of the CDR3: TGCGCCAGCAGCTTAAGCGGGGGGAAATCCTACGAGCAGTACTTC.

CDR3 in amino acids: CASSFLKGQGAEQYF. The CDR3 bases are TGTGCCAGCAGCTTCTTGAAGGGACAGGGCGCGGAGCAGTACTTC. V is TRBV7-9 and J is TRBJ2-7, with TRBD1 matching 9 bases. CDR1 is SEHNR, CDR2 FQNEAQ, per germline (reference sequence). The CDR3 is made up of 15 amino acids. Trimming removed 3 bases from V and 7 bases from J; junction bases left unmatched: 10.

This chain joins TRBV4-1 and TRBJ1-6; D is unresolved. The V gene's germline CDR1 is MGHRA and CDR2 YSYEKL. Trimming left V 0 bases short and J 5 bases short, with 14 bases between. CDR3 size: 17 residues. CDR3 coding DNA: TGCGCCAGCAGCCAAGAACCCCCCAGCTTCAATAATTCACCCCTCCACTTT. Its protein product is CASSQEPPSFNNSPLHF.

CDR3 sequence reads: CASTTGGLLVREQYF. The CDR3 DNA reads as TGTGCCAGCACCACAGGGGGGCTATTGGTTCGGGAGCAGTACTTC. The chain links TRBV7-9 to TRBJ2-7; TRBD1 matches at 8 bases. The CDR3 consists of 15 residues. Germline trimming cut 7 bases from V and 7 bases from J; bases unmatched to any gene: 15. In germline, CDR1 is SEHNR, CDR2 FQNEAQ (reference sequence).

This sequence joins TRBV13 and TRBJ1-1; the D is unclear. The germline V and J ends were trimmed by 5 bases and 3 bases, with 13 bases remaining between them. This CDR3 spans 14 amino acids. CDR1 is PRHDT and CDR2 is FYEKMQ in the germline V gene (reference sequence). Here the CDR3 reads CASSTSRFDTEAFF. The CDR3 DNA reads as TGTGCCAGCAGCACTTCCCGTTTTGACACTGAAGCTTTCTTT.

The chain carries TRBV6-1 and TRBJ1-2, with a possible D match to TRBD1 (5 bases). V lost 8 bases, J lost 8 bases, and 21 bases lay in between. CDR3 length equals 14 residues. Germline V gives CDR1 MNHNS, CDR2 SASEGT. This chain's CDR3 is CASHGTGSAGGYTF. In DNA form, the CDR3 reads TGTGCCAGCCATGGTACAGGATCAGCGGGCGGCTACACCTTC.

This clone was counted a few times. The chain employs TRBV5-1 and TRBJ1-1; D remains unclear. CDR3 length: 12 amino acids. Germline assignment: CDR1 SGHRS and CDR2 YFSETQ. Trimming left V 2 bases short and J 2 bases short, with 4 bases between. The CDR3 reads CASSLDNTEAFF. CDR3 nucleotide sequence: TGCGCCAGCAGCTTAGATAACACTGAAGCTTTCTTT.

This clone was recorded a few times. This CDR3 is CASSVPSTDTQYF. The CDR3 nucleotides are TGTGCCAGCAGTGTACCGAGCACAGATACGCAGTATTTT. V usage is TRBV6-1 and J usage is TRBJ2-3, with D unclear. This CDR3 contains 13 residues. V was clipped by 4 bases and J by 0 bases, with 5 bases between them. Germline CDR1 MNHNS, CDR2 SASEGT.

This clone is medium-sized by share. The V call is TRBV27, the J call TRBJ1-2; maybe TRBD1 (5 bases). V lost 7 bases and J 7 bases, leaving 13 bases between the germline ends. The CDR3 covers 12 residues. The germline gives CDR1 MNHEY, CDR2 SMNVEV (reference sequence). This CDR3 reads CASTIRGSGYTF. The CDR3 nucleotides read TGTGCCAGCACCATTAGGGGAAGTGGCTACACCTTC.

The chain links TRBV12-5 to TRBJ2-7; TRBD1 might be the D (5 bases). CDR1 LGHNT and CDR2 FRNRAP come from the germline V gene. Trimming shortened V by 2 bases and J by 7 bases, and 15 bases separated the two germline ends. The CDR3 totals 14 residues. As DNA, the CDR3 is TGTGCTAGTGGTTTGACAGGAACCCCTTGGGAGCAGTACTTC. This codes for CASGLTGTPWEQYF. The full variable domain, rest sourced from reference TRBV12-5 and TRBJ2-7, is DARVTQTPRHKVTEMGQEVTMRCQPILGHNTVFWYRQTMMQGLELLAYFRNRAPLDDSGMPKDRFSAEMPDATLATLKIQPSEPRDSAVYFCASGLTGTPWEQYFGPGTRLTVT.

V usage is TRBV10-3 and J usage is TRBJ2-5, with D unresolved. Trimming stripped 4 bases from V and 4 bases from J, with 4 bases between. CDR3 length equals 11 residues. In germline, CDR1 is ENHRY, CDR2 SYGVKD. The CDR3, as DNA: TGTGCCATCAGTGTTGGAGAGACCCAGTACTTC. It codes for CAISVGETQYF.

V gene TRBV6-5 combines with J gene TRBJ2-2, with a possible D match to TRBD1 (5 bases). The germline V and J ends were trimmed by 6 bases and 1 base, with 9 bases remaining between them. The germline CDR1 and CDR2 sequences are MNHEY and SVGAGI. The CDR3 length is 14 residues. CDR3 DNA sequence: TGTGCCAGCAGCACCACAGGGAACACCGGGGAGCTGTTTTTT. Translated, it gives CASSTTGNTGELFF.

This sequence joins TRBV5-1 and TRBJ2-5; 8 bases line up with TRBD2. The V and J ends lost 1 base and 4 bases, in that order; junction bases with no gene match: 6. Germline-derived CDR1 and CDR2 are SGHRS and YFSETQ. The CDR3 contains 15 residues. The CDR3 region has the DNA TGCGCCAGCAGCTTGCTCGGGACTAGTGGAGAGACCCAGTACTTC. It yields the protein CASSLLGTSGETQYF.

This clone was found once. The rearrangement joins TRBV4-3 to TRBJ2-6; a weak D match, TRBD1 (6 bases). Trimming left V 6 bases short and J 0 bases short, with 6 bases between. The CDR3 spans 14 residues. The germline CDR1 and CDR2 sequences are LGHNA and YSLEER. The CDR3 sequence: CASRDSSGANVLTF. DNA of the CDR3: TGCGCCAGCAGGGACAGCTCTGGGGCCAACGTCCTGACTTTC.

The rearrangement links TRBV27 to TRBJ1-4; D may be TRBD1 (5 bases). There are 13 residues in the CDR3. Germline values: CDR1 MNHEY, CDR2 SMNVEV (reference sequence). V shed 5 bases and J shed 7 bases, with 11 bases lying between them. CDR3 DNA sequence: TGTGCCAGCAGTACCTTGGGACTTGAAAAACTGTTTTTT. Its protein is CASSTLGLEKLFF.

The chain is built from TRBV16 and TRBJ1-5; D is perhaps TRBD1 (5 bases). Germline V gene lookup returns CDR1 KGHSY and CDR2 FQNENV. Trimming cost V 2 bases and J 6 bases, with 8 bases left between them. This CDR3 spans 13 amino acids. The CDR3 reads CASSQGGGQPQHF. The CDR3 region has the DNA TGTGCCAGCAGCCAAGGGGGGGGTCAGCCCCAGCATTTT.